The clone carrying this TCR beta chain showed up just once. This sample stems from a study of radiotherapy plus CTLA-4 blockade in lung cancer. Study-level information: Around 18% of enrolled patients responded objectively, and over 30% had disease control.

Clones were sequenced by immunoSEQ multiplex PCR, and TCRdb holds only the in-frame ones, with some missing. The table includes around 110,000 clones, around 90% detected once. The CDR3 has 19 amino acids. Material: peripheral blood, obtained from a patient treated with radiotherapy plus ipilimumab. The chain has TRBV12-1 and TRBJ1-5; the DNA was not used to check the table's D call, TRBD1. TRBV12-1 is assigned pseudogene status. The receptor was isolated from a human donor with non-small cell lung cancer that progressed on radiotherapy plus ipilimumab. The CDR3 region has the DNA TGTGCCAGCAGCCCGCGAAGTTGGGACAGGGGCATGATTAATCAGCCCCAGCATTTT. It translates to CASSPRSWDRGMINQPQHF.